This T cell receptor beta chain was documented in a study of blood T cell repertoires in COVID-19. Study overall: Whether acute or convalescent, the COVID-19 samples came from the United States, Italy and Spain. PBMCs, B-cell-depleted T cells, or T cells were the source of the cDNA or gDNA that made up the material.

Clones were read by immunoSEQ multiplex PCR, and TCRdb kept only the in-frame ones, dropping some. The sample consists of 150,000 to 200,000 clones, 65% to 85% of them appearing once. CDR3 length equals 14 residues. CDR1 and CDR2 (germline): SGHNT, YYREEE (reference sequence). V gave up 4 bases and J gave up 5 bases; unmatched junction bases: 2. The rearrangement uses TRBV5-4 and TRBJ2-7, with TRBD2 identical over 14 bases. The origin of this receptor is a man between 60 and 75 years old with active or convalescent COVID-19. Source material: peripheral blood. CDR3 amino acids: CASSRTSGRHEQYF. The CDR3 nucleotides read TGTGCCAGCAGCCGGACTAGCGGGAGGCACGAGCAGTACTTC. Together with reference TRBV5-4 and TRBJ2-7, the CDR3 gives the full variable domain: ETGVTQSPTHLIKTRGQQVTLRCSSQSGHNTVSWYQQALGQGPQFIFQYYREEENGRGNFPPRFSGLQFPNYSSELNVNALELDDSALYLCASSRTSGRHEQYFGPGTRLTVT.